One sample yielded the 22 T cell receptor beta chains listed below, sequenced in a study of T cell repertoires in cytomegalovirus infection. MiXCR, run by TCRdb on the reads, gives a single entry per CDR3 protein. The sample records some 450,000 distinct CDR3 sequences, about a third being singletons. The specimen sequenced was PBMCs. Source of these receptors: a human donor in good health (CMV status not recorded). Some clones in this sample may be carry-over from other donors' samples.

There are many counts of this clonotype. This sequence joins TRBV7-2 and TRBJ2-1; the match to TRBD2 covers 8 bases. With 6 bases clipped from V and 6 bases from J, the junction kept 1 base outside the gene matches. The CDR3 contains 12 residues. The germline V gene encodes CDR1 SGHTA and CDR2 FQGNSA. The CDR3 sequence: CASRRGANEQFF. The CDR3 nucleotides read TGTGCCAGCAGGCGGGGGGCCAATGAGCAGTTCTTC.

The V and J genes are TRBV6-2 or TRBV6-3 and TRBJ2-2; 10 nucleotides align to TRBD1. The V gene end was trimmed by 6 bases and the J gene end by 3 bases; junction bases not matched to a gene: 4. The CDR3 loop spans 15 amino acids. CDR1 and CDR2 (germline): MNHEY, SVGEGT. CDR3 coding DNA: TGTGCCAGCAGCCCGGGACAGGGGTACACCGGGGAGCTGTTTTTT. This gives the protein CASSPGQGYTGELFF.

V and J are TRBV4-3 and TRBJ1-1; maybe TRBD1 (5 bases). Trimming stripped 0 bases from V and 5 bases from J, with 10 bases between. Germline CDR1 and CDR2: LGHNA and YSLEER. The length of the CDR3 is 14 residues. Written as DNA, the CDR3 is TGCGCCAGCAGCCAAGATGACAGCGATACTGAAGCTTTCTTT. Encoded protein: CASSQDDSDTEAFF.

This clonotype has a handful of counts. The rearrangement links TRBV28 to TRBJ2-7; TRBD1 aligns across 7 bases. Trimming cost V 4 bases and J 3 bases; bases outside gene matches: 9. The CDR3 is 15 amino acids. Germline-derived CDR1 and CDR2 are MDHEN and SYDVKM. The CDR3 loop is CASSYGQAQYYEQYF. The CDR3 region has the DNA TGTGCCAGCAGTTACGGACAGGCCCAATACTACGAGCAGTACTTC.

This clonotype appeared once. Because the CDR3 is missing its conserved closing phenylalanine or tryptophan, this is likely a read error. No DNA is shown, since the ends of the CDR3 on it are uncertain; the CDR3 is the one TCRdb lists. This chain joins TRBV7-2 and TRBJ1-2; the table calls TRBD1, which could not be checked here. Inclusive of both ends, the CDR3 amounts to 15 amino acids. Germline CDR1 and CDR2: SGHTA and FQGNSA. CDR3: CASSLGTGPLYGYTL.

This clonotype was detected only once. At one boundary the junction diverges from the germline segment, which might be a read error. V usage is TRBV28 and J usage is TRBJ2-1; possible D gene TRBD2, 7 bases. The CDR3 has 14 amino acids. The germline gives CDR1 MDHEN, CDR2 SYDVKM. As DNA, the CDR3 is TGTGCCAGCATAGAGTCACGGGGGGCTAATGAGAAGTTCTTC. It is translated as CASIESRGANEKFF.

This clonotype showed up many times. The chain carries TRBV7-8 and TRBJ1-5; D uncertain. The CDR3 runs 12 residues. CDR1 is SGHVS, CDR2 FQNEAQ, per germline. V gave up 5 bases and J gave up 6 bases, with 8 bases separating them. The CDR3 DNA is TGTGCCAGCAGCCCTTGGGGTCAGCCCCAGCATTTT. It yields the protein CASSPWGQPQHF. Filled out from reference TRBV7-8 and TRBJ1-5, the complete variable domain reads GAGVSQSPRYKVAKRGQDVALRCDPISGHVSLFWYQQALGQGPEFLTYFQNEAQLDKSGLPSDRFFAERPEGSVSTLKIQRTQQEDSAVYLCASSPWGQPQHFGDGTRLSIL.

The chain's CDR3 is CASSDPGQGPPGANVLTF. The CDR3 nucleotides read TGTGCCAGCAGTGACCCGGGACAGGGCCCCCCTGGGGCCAACGTCCTGACTTTC. The rearrangement joins TRBV2 to TRBJ2-6, with 9 bases identical to TRBD1. The J segment lost 2 bases and the V segment lost 3 bases, leaving 8 bases of the junction unmatched. The V gene's germline CDR1 is SNHLY and CDR2 FYNNEI. CDR3 length equals 18 residues.

The sample holds a few counts of this clonotype. This chain uses TRBV4-2 with TRBJ1-6; 9 bases map to TRBD1. In germline, CDR1 is LGHNA, CDR2 YNFKEQ. Losses at the gene ends were 0 bases for V and 0 bases for J; bases not matched to a gene: 6. This CDR3 has 19 amino acids. CDR3: CASSQDGTGTGSYNSPLHF. The CDR3 DNA reads as TGTGCCAGCAGCCAAGATGGGACAGGGACAGGCTCCTATAATTCACCCCTCCACTTT.

CDR3 bases: TGCGCCAGCAGTCGCCCAACAGGGCAGTACTTC. Its translation: CASSRPTGQYF. This chain joins TRBV23-1 and TRBJ2-7; D is perhaps TRBD1 (5 bases). TRBV23-1 is marked as an open reading frame, function uncertain. The CDR3 runs 11 residues. V dropped 4 bases and J dropped 9 bases, with 10 bases sitting between them.

The rearrangement uses TRBV6-1 and TRBJ1-1, with a possible D match to TRBD1 (5 bases). The germline V gene encodes CDR1 MNHNS and CDR2 SASEGT. Trimming left V 5 bases short and J 4 bases short, with 8 bases between. The CDR3 covers 12 residues. The CDR3 here is CASSPDITEAFF. The CDR3 DNA sequence: TGTGCCAGCAGTCCGGACATCACTGAAGCTTTCTTT.

This chain links TRBV12-3 or TRBV12-4 with TRBJ2-7; TRBD1 matches 9 bases. Trimming cost V 5 bases and J 3 bases; bases outside gene matches: 8. The CDR3 runs to 15 residues. CDR3 DNA: TGTGCCAGCAGTCCGACAGGGGGTGGGAACTACGAGCAGTACTTC. This codes for CASSPTGGGNYEQYF.

This clonotype was counted many times. The V and J genes are TRBV7-6 and TRBJ2-7; TRBD1 might be the D (6 bases). The CDR3 is 13 residues long. Germline V gene lookup returns CDR1 SGHVS and CDR2 FNYEAQ. Deletions cut 5 bases from V and 2 bases from J, with 10 bases between. CDR3 bases: TGTGCCAGCAGCGGGACATCGGCCTACGAGCAGTACTTC. Its translation is CASSGTSAYEQYF.

CDR3 bases: TGTGCCAGCAGATCCGGGACAAGGGATCAGCCCCAGCATTTT. The encoded protein is CASRSGTRDQPQHF. The chain recombines TRBV6-1 with TRBJ1-5; D perhaps matches TRBD1 (6 bases). The CDR3 totals 14 residues. The V gene's germline CDR1 is MNHNS and CDR2 SASEGT. Between the trimmed V and J ends, which lost 6 bases and 5 bases, there was a span of 14 bases.

The J gene is TRBJ2-1, the V gene TRBV5-1; tentatively, D is TRBD2 (5 bases). The V end lost 2 bases, the J end lost 8 bases, and 17 bases lay between the germline ends. The CDR3 spans 15 residues. The V gene's germline CDR1 is SGHRS and CDR2 YFSETQ. As DNA, the CDR3 is TGCGCCAGCAGCTTCTCCCCGGGCCCGCGGGATGAGCAGTTCTTC. Translation gives CASSFSPGPRDEQFF.

This clonotype was observed a few times. The CDR3 DNA reads TGTGCCATCAGTGGGGAAGCAGTGACTGAAGCTTTCTTT. Its translation is CAISGEAVTEAFF. The chain carries TRBV10-3 and TRBJ1-1; D call uncertain. V was pared by 4 bases and J by 5 bases, with 11 bases between. The CDR3 is 13 residues long. Germline-derived CDR1 and CDR2 are ENHRY and SYGVKD.

On this clonotype itself: One junction end disagrees with the germline gene, perhaps due to a read error. The CDR3, as DNA: TGCGCCAGCATTGAGCAGGCTGGTTGGGGCAATGAGCAGTTCTTC. This gives the protein CASIEQAGWGNEQFF. V gene TRBV10-2 combines with J gene TRBJ2-1; D is unclear. This CDR3 has 15 residues. CDR1 and CDR2 (germline): WSHSY, SAAADI.

The rearrangement joins TRBV20-1 to TRBJ1-3; TRBD1 might be the D (5 bases). Between the trimmed V and J ends, which lost 4 bases and 0 bases, there was a span of 13 bases. CDR3 size: 15 residues. Per the germline V gene, CDR1 is DFQATT and CDR2 is SNEGSKA (reference sequence). The CDR3 sequence is CSATTPGTSGNTIYF. CDR3 nucleotide sequence: TGCAGTGCTACAACCCCCGGGACCTCTGGAAACACCATATATTTT.

The sample holds many counts of this clonotype. The chain combines TRBV7-6 with TRBJ2-2; tentative D call: TRBD1 (5 bases). Looked up from germline, CDR1 is SGHVS and CDR2 is FNYEAQ. Trimming took 3 bases from V and 2 from J, leaving 13 bases between them. The CDR3 extends over 16 amino acids. CDR3 DNA: TGTGCCAGCAGCTTGGGTCAGGGATATAACACCGGGGAGCTGTTTTTT. Protein: CASSLGQGYNTGELFF.

A remark on this clonotype: Mismatch with germline at one junction end may stem from a read error. The chain joins TRBV29-1 to TRBJ2-1; maybe TRBD1 (5 bases). The CDR3 spans 13 residues. From germline, CDR1 is SQVTM and CDR2 ANQGSEA. The CDR3 DNA reads as TGCAGCGTTGAGGTACAGGAATCCAATGTTGAGCTCTTC. Residues: CSVEVQESNVELF.

J is TRBJ2-1 and V is TRBV7-9; 7 nucleotides align to TRBD1. This CDR3 is 17 amino acids long. J was trimmed by 0 bases and V by 1 base; bases with no gene match: 6. Germline assignment: CDR1 SEHNR and CDR2 FQNEAQ (reference sequence). The CDR3 sequence is CASSLGTGASSYNEQFF. The CDR3 DNA is TGTGCCAGCAGCTTAGGGACAGGCGCTAGCTCCTACAATGAGCAGTTCTTC.

This clonotype has more than one count but fewer than ten. This chain uses TRBV24-1 with TRBJ2-1, with TRBD2 identical over 10 bases. Germline V gives CDR1 KGHDR, CDR2 SFDVKD. The CDR3 consists of 17 residues. The trim removed 4 bases at V and 0 bases at J, leaving 5 bases unmatched. DNA of the CDR3: TGTGCCACCAGTGACACTAGCGGGGTTCCCTCCTACAATGAGCAGTTCTTC. Translated, it gives CATSDTSGVPSYNEQFF.